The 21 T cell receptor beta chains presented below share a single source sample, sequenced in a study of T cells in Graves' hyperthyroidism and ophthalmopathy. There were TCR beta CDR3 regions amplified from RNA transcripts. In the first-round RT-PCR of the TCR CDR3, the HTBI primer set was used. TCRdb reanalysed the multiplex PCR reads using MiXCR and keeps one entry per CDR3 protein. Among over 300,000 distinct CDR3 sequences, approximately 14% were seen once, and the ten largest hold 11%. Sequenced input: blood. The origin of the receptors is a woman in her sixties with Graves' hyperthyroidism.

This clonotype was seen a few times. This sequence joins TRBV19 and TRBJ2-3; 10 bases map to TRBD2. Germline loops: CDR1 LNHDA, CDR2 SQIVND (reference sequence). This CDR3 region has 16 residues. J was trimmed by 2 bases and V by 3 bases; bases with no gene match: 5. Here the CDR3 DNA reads TGTGCCAGTAGTATCACTAGCGGGACACTCACAGATACGCAGTATTTT. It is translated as CASSITSGTLTDTQYF.

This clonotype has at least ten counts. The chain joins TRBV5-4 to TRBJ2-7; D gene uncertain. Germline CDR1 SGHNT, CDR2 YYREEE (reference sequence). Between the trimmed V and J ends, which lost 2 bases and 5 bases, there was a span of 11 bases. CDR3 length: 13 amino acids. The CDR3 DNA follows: TGTGCCAGCAGCTTCCCTAGTGTGAACGAGCAGTACTTC. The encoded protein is CASSFPSVNEQYF.

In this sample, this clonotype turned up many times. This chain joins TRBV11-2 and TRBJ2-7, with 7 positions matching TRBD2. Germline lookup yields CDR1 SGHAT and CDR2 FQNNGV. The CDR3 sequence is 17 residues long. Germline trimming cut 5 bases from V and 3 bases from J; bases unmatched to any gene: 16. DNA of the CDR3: TGTGCCAGCAGCCACCTAACTAGCGCGAAGTTTGTCTACGAGCAGTACTTC. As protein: CASSHLTSAKFVYEQYF.

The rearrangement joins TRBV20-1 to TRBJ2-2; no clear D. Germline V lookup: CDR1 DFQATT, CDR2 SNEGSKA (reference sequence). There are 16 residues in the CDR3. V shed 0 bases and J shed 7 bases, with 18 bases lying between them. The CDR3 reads CSARDEAFPGFGELFF. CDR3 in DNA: TGCAGTGCTAGAGATGAGGCCTTTCCGGGTTTCGGGGAGCTGTTTTTT.

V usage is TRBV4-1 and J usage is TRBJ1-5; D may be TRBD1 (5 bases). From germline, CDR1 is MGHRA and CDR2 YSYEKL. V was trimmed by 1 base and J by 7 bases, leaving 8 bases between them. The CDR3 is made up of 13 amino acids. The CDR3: CASSQGRGQPQHF. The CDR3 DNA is TGCGCCAGCAGCCAAGGGAGGGGACAGCCCCAGCATTTT.

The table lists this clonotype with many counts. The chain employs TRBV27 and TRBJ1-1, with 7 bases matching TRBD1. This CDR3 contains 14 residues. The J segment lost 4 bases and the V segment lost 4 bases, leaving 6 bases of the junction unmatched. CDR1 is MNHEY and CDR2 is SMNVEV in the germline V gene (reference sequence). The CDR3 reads CASSYTGASTEAFF. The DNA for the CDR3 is TGTGCCAGCAGTTATACAGGGGCGAGCACTGAAGCTTTCTTT.

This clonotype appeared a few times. CDR3 amino acids: CAISDQGPGTEAFF. CDR3 nucleotides: TGTGCCATCAGTGATCAAGGACCGGGGACTGAAGCTTTCTTT. The V and J genes are TRBV10-3 and TRBJ1-1; D is uncertain. V was pared by 3 bases and J by 5 bases, with 13 bases between. Germline-derived CDR1 and CDR2 are ENHRY and SYGVKD. The CDR3 runs to 14 residues.

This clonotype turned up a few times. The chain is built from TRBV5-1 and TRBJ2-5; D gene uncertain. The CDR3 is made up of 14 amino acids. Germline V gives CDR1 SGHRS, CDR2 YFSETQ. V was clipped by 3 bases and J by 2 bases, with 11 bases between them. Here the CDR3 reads CASSYVETQETQYF. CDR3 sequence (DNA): TGCGCCAGCAGCTATGTAGAGACACAAGAGACCCAGTACTTC.

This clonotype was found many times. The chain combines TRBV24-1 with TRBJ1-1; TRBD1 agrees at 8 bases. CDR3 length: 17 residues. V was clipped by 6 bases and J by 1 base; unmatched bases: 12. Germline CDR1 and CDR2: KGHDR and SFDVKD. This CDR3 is CATSPSQGANGNTEAFF. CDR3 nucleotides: TGTGCCACCAGTCCCTCCCAGGGGGCGAATGGGAACACTGAAGCTTTCTTT.

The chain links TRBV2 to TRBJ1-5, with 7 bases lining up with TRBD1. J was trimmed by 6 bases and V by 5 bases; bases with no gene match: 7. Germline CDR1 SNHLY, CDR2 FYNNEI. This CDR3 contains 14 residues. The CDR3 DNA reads TGTGCCAGCAGTCAACAGGGGATGAGTCAGCCCCAGCATTTT. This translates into CASSQQGMSQPQHF.

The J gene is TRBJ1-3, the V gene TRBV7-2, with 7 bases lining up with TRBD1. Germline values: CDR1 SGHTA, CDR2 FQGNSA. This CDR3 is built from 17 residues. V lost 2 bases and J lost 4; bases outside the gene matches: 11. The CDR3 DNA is TGTGCCAGCAGCTTATCAGCGACAGGGATCCGAGGAAACACCATATATTTT. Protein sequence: CASSLSATGIRGNTIYF.

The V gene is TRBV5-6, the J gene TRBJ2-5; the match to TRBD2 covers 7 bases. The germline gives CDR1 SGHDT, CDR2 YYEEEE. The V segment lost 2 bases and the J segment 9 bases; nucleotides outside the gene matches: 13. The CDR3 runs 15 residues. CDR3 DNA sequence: TGTGCCAGCAGCTTTTCCAGCGGGAAAGGAAGGTCCCAGTACTTC. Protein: CASSFSSGKGRSQYF.

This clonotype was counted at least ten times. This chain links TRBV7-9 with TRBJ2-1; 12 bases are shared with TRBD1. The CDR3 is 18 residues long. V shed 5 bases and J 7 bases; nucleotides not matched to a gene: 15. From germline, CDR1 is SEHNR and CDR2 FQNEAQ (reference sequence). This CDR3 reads CASSKPMAGQGAGNEQFF. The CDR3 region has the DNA TGTGCCAGCAGCAAACCTATGGCGGGACAGGGGGCAGGGAATGAGCAGTTCTTC.

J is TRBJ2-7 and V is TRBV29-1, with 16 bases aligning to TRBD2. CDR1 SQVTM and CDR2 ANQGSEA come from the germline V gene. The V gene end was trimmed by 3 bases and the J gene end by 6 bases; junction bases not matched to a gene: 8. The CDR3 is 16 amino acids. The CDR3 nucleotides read TGCAGCGTTGAGCCGGGACTAGCGGGAGGGCCAAGCGAGCAGTACTTC. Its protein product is CSVEPGLAGGPSEQYF.

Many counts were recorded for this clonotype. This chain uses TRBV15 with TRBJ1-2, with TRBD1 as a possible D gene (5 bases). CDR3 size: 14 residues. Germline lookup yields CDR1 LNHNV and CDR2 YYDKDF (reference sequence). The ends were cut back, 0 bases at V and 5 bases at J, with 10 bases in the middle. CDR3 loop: CATSRDQGNYGYTF. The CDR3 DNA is TGTGCCACCAGCAGAGATCAGGGAAATTATGGCTACACCTTC.

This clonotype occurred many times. The CDR3 nucleotides read TGTGCCAGCAGCCAACCGGGGGGCTATGGCGGCTACACCTTC. This gives the protein CASSQPGGYGGYTF. The V and J genes are TRBV12-3 or TRBV12-4 and TRBJ1-2; D might be TRBD1 (6 bases). CDR3 length: 14 residues. V lost 6 bases and J lost 8, with 19 bases in between.

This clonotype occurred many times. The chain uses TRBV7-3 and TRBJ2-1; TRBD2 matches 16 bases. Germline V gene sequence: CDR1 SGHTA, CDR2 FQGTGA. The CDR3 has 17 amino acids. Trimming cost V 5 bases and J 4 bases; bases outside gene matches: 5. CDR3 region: CASSQQGLAGGYNEQFF. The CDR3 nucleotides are TGTGCCAGCAGCCAACAGGGACTAGCGGGAGGGTACAATGAGCAGTTCTTC.

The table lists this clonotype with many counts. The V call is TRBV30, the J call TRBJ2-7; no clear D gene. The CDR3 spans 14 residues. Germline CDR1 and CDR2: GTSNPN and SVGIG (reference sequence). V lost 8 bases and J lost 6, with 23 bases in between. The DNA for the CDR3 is TGTGCCAGCCGTTCTCCGAGAGCCGCCGGCGAGCAGTACTTC. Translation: CASRSPRAAGEQYF.

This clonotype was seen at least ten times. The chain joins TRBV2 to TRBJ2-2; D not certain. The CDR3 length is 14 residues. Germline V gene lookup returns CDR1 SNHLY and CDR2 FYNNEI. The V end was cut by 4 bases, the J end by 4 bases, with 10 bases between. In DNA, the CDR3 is TGTGCCAGCAGTGCCCCCCTAGGCACCGGGGAGCTGTTTTTT. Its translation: CASSAPLGTGELFF.

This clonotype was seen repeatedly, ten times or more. The CDR3 sequence: CASSPRRTYEQYF. CDR3 coding DNA: TGTGCCAGCTCACCCCGTCGGACCTACGAGCAGTACTTC. J is TRBJ2-7 and V is TRBV18; D remains ambiguous. The CDR3 extends over 13 amino acids. Trimming took 3 bases from V and 2 from J, leaving 8 bases between them. Germline V CDR1 and CDR2: KGHSH, LQKENI.

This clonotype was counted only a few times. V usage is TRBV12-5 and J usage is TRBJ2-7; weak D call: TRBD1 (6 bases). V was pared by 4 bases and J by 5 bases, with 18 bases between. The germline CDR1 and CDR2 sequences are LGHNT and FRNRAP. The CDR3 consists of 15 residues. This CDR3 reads CASGSWPNRDDEQYF. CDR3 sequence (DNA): TGTGCTAGTGGTTCTTGGCCCAACAGGGACGACGAGCAGTACTTC.